This T cell receptor (beta chain) was sequenced for a study of sequential checkpoint blockade in melanoma (dated by TCRdb to about 2019). As for the study more broadly: Using 1:1 randomization, the trial assigned patients either to first-line nivolumab followed by ipilimumab (arm A) or to ipilimumab followed by nivolumab (arm B). Maintenance nivolumab came after both trial sequences. DNA from around 84 pretreatment melanoma tumor samples was subjected to TCRbeta immunosequencing. Matched tumor biopsies were taken from over 20 patients before treatment and at week 13, after single-agent nivolumab (arm A) or ipilimumab (arm B). The same lesion was the source of approximately 79% of the matched pre- and post-treatment tumor biopsy pairs. The full study reports these points: Small sample sizes and reduced statistical power limited the analyses of tumor T-cell fraction within each arm. The model for predicting response that combines TCR metrics with mutation burden needs to be validated in larger, independent patient cohorts. Achieving clinical benefit was about 30 times more likely for patients whose tumor T-cell fraction and clonality increased by week 13. Among patients in arm A, the nivolumab-first arm, pretreatment tumor TIL clonality was associated with response (P = .04). Tumor T-cell fraction and clonality were correlated with PD-L1 staining and CD8+ T-cell counts, but not with mutational load.

Taken with the paper, the label for treatment or condition translates to: randomized to nivolumab then ipilimumab (arm A) or the reverse (arm B). None of the trial patients had been given prior DNA-damaging chemotherapy. Samples came from patients with melanoma in CheckMate 064, a randomized, open-label phase II trial of sequential checkpoint blockade. Tumor TCR sequencing used genomic DNA from formalin-fixed paraffin-embedded (FFPE) tissue samples. TCRbeta CDR3 regions were immunosequenced from genomic DNA with the immunoSEQ Assay. Genomic DNA was amplified by bias-controlled multiplex PCR before high-throughput sequencing. Regarding the original processing steps: To quantify the absolute abundance of each unique TCRbeta CDR3 region, the sequences were collapsed and filtered. Clonality, defined as 1 minus Pielou's evenness, was calculated using productive rearrangements only. Tumor T-cell fraction was calculated by normalizing TCRbeta template counts to usable DNA, which was estimated from several housekeeping genes. A previously published method was used to identify clones with significantly greater frequencies in on-treatment samples than in baseline samples. Not all clones reach the TCRdb copy of this immuneACCESS table, which keeps in-frame sequences only. Checked studies attribute under half of the gap to unresolved V genes and leave the rest unexplained. The DNA was the basis for D and trimming; V, J and clone size are from that table. The sample table records more than 10,000 clones; roughly 21% of these occur just once. The ten largest clones add up to approximately 6.5% of the sample.

Ends trimmed: V by 5 bases, J by 3 bases; bases unmatched to a gene: 1. The CDR3 measures 13 amino acids from cysteine to phenylalanine. Only the CDR3 portion is preserved as DNA: 39 bases, with reading frame beginning at the first base. CDR1 and CDR2, per the germline V gene, are MNHGY and SAAAGT. This clone registers as medium-sized (0.01 to 0.1%) within its sample. The specificity of this receptor is unknown. No qualities accompany the bases; no much larger clone lies one base away. This sequence uses TRBV6-8 and TRBJ1-2; the junction holds 9 bases that match TRBD1. The clonotype originates from a human donor with melanoma. The sample was tumor tissue (inferred from file names), taken from a patient given nivolumab and ipilimumab in sequence. The nucleotide sequence reads as follows: TGTGCCAGCAGTCGGACAGGGGACTATGGCTACACCTTC. The translation is CASSRTGDYGYTF.